These 9 T cell receptor beta chains share one sample of origin, sequenced in a study of identical twins' blood T cells. TCRdb itself ran the 5' RACE reads through MiXCR, one entry per CDR3 protein. The data hold a few hundred thousand distinct CDR3 sequences, with more than 25% observed a single time. Sequencing used PBMCs. The receptors originated from a woman aged 18-49 years in good health.

V gene TRBV4-3 combines with J gene TRBJ2-4, with TRBD2 matching over 8 bases. CDR1 is LGHNA, CDR2 YSLEER, per germline. The J segment lost 6 bases and the V segment lost 0 bases, leaving 7 bases of the junction unmatched. This CDR3 contains 16 residues. DNA for the CDR3: TGCGCCAGCAGCCAAGAAGGAGGACTAGCTTCAAACATTCAGTACTTC. It yields the protein CASSQEGGLASNIQYF.

Worth noting for this clonotype: This may stem from a read error, because a much larger clone lies one nucleotide away. The chain has TRBV5-1 and TRBJ2-7; no firm D call. From germline, CDR1 is SGHRS and CDR2 YFSETQ. This CDR3 spans 13 amino acids. The V end was cut by 0 bases, the J end by 3 bases, with 7 bases between. CDR3 in DNA: TGCGCCAGCAGCTTGGTATCTGTCTACGAGCAGTACTTC. Its translation: CASSLVSVYEQYF.

The chain combines TRBV19 with TRBJ1-5; D gene unclear. Germline assignment: CDR1 LNHDA and CDR2 SQIVND (reference sequence). The CDR3 is made up of 14 amino acids. The germline V and J ends were trimmed by 7 bases and 4 bases, with 14 bases remaining between them. The DNA for the CDR3 is TGTGCCAGTAAGTCCCAGGCTGGTAATCAGCCCCAGCATTTT. The encoded protein is CASKSQAGNQPQHF.

This clonotype occurred a few times. The rearrangement joins TRBV6-5 to TRBJ1-2, with TRBD1 as a possible D gene (5 bases). CDR3 length: 13 residues. Germline lookup yields CDR1 MNHEY and CDR2 SVGAGI. V dropped 8 bases and J dropped 0 bases, with 10 bases sitting between them. The CDR3 nucleotides are TGTGCCAGCCTGGGGGGAACTAACTATGGCTACACCTTC. Its translation: CASLGGTNYGYTF.

This clonotype has ten or more counts. V is TRBV20-1 and J is TRBJ2-1; D call uncertain. The length of the CDR3 is 15 residues. Germline V lookup: CDR1 DFQATT, CDR2 SNEGSKA (reference sequence). Trimming shortened V by 1 base and J by 6 bases, and 16 bases separated the two germline ends. CDR3 in DNA: TGCAGTGCTAGAGGAAACAGCATGGTCCTCAATGAGCAGTTCTTC. It is translated as CSARGNSMVLNEQFF.

The table lists this clonotype with a few counts. The chain has TRBV11-3 and TRBJ2-1, with D unresolved. Germline CDR1 is SGHNT and CDR2 is YENEEA. This CDR3 has 13 amino acids. V was shortened by 5 bases and J by 10 bases, with 15 bases between the two germline ends. In nucleotides, the CDR3 is TGTGCCAGCAGCCTGCATGTGACTGAAGAGCAGTTCTTC. Translation: CASSLHVTEEQFF.

The genes are TRBV18 and TRBJ1-2; no reliable D call. CDR1 is KGHSH and CDR2 is LQKENI in the germline V gene. V lost 3 bases and J 6 bases, leaving 11 bases between the germline ends. This CDR3 is built from 13 residues. The CDR3 loop reads CASSPRLEDGYTF. CDR3 DNA sequence: TGTGCCAGCTCACCGCGACTCGAAGATGGCTACACCTTC. Looking up the rest from reference TRBV18 and TRBJ1-2 gives the full variable domain: NAGVMQNPRHLVRRRGQEARLRCSPMKGHSHVYWYRQLPEEGLKFMVYLQKENIIDESGMPKERFSAEFPKEGPSILRIQQVVRGDSAAYFCASSPRLEDGYTFGSGTRLTVV.

V usage is TRBV20-1 and J usage is TRBJ2-2; no firm D call. CDR3 length: 16 amino acids. Germline values: CDR1 DFQATT, CDR2 SNEGSKA (reference sequence). V gave up 2 bases and J gave up 7 bases, with 20 bases separating them. The CDR3 DNA reads as TGCAGTGCTAGACCTTTTCAAGGGTCTTGGGTCGGGGAGCTGTTTTTT. It yields the protein CSARPFQGSWVGELFF.

This clonotype was seen a handful of times. The gene calls are TRBV9 and TRBJ2-2; 7 bases map to TRBD1. Losses at the gene ends were 0 bases for V and 0 bases for J; bases not matched to a gene: 5. The CDR3 loop spans 17 amino acids. Germline-derived CDR1 and CDR2 are SGDLS and YYNGEE. The CDR3, as DNA: TGTGCCAGCAGCGTAGGGGGACAGAGACCGAACACCGGGGAGCTGTTTTTT. This translates into CASSVGGQRPNTGELFF.